A selection of T cell receptor beta chains follows, all from one sample in a study of human T cells and chemical hapten exposure. One entry per CDR3 protein results from TCRdb running MiXCR on the RACE reads. There are under 300,000 distinct CDR3 sequences in the sample; approximately 8% occur only once, and 1.2% lies in the top ten. This specimen was whole blood, taken in connection with sensitization to the hapten diphenylcyclopropenone (DPC). The receptors come from a man in his late teens or twenties with alopecia areata. Some clones in this sample may be carry-over from other donors' samples. Each CDR3 is given with its conserved first and last residue. Each record gives: clone size, D gene, V gene, J gene, CDR3 protein, CDR3 DNA. D genes are given only for firm matches. Clone size is not always given. Where it is, it says once, few, many or a class for expanded clones.

>many|.|TRBV7-6|TRBJ1-5
CASSLNYDLPQHF
TGTGCCAGCAGCTTAAATTACGACCTTCCCCAGCATTTT
>.|.|TRBV4-3|TRBJ2-2
CASSQFLAKNTGELFF
TGCGCCAGCAGCCAATTTCTAGCGAAGAACACCGGGGAGCTGTTTTTT
>.|.|TRBV7-2|TRBJ1-1
CASSFQKNTEAFF
TGTGCCAGCAGCTTCCAGAAGAACACTGAAGCTTTCTTT
>few|TRBD2|TRBV11-2|TRBJ2-5
CASSLTSGDQETQYF
TGTGCCAGCAGCTTGACTAGCGGGGATCAAGAGACCCAGTACTTC
>few|.|TRBV2|TRBJ1-1
CASTFDTEAFF
TGTGCCAGCACATTCGACACTGAAGCTTTCTTT
>.|TRBD2|TRBV4-3|TRBJ2-4
CASSQDLPSGGGAKNIQYF
TGCGCCAGCAGCCAAGATCTCCCTTCGGGCGGGGGGGCCAAAAACATTCAGTACTTC
>.|.|TRBV4-3|TRBJ1-5
CASSQDAGINQPQHF
TGCGCCAGCAGCCAAGATGCGGGTATCAATCAGCCCCAGCATTTT
>many|.|TRBV10-3|TRBJ1-5
CAISEYRDNQPQHF
TGTGCCATCAGTGAGTACAGGGACAATCAGCCCCAGCATTTT
>few|.|TRBV2|TRBJ2-5
CASSGITGKETQYF
TGTGCCAGCAGTGGAATAACAGGGAAAGAGACCCAGTACTTC
>few|TRBD2|TRBV10-3|TRBJ2-3
CAISEFSEAGGYGTQYF
TGTGCCATCAGTGAATTCAGCGAAGCGGGGGGTTATGGTACGCAGTATTTT
>.|.|TRBV4-3|TRBJ1-1
CASSQEVLETLNTEAFF
TGCGCCAGCAGCCAAGAAGTCTTGGAGACCCTGAACACTGAAGCTTTCTTT
>many|.|TRBV6-5|TRBJ1-1
CASSAGPGDTEAFF
TGTGCCAGCAGTGCCGGGCCCGGAGACACTGAAGCTTTCTTT
>few|TRBD1|TRBV4-1|TRBJ2-1
CASSQDRAGQGIEEQFF
TGCGCCAGCAGCCAAGATCGGGCGGGACAGGGTATTGAGGAGCAGTTCTTC
>many|.|TRBV7-8|TRBJ2-5
CASSLISQETQYF
TGTGCCAGCAGCTTAATATCCCAAGAGACCCAGTACTTC
>few|.|TRBV20-1|TRBJ1-6
CSAGKNSPLHF
TGCAGTGCAGGGAAAAATTCACCCCTCCACTTT
>few|.|TRBV6-5|TRBJ1-6
CASSYSKSPGVYNSPLHF
TGTGCCAGCAGTTACTCGAAATCGCCAGGAGTCTATAATTCACCCCTCCACTTT
>.|TRBD1|TRBV27|TRBJ2-2
CASSRDRGNGELFF
TGTGCCAGCAGTAGGGACAGGGGTAACGGGGAGCTGTTTTTT
>few|.|TRBV9|TRBJ1-2
CASSVDTGLYGYTF
TGTGCCAGCAGCGTAGATACAGGGCTATATGGCTACACCTTC
>many|.|TRBV25-1|TRBJ1-3
CASSESPGSGNTIYF
TGTGCCAGCAGTGAATCTCCCGGCTCTGGAAACACCATATATTTT
>.|TRBD1|TRBV3-1|TRBJ2-1
CASSQGTGSYNEQFF
TGTGCCAGCAGCCAAGGGACAGGTTCCTACAATGAGCAGTTCTTC
>many|.|TRBV5-1|TRBJ2-5
CASSGGETQYF
TGCGCCAGCAGCGGGGGAGAGACCCAGTACTTC
>few|.|TRBV5-1|TRBJ2-1
CASSLSGSRSYNEQFF
TGCGCCAGCAGCTTGTCGGGATCTCGAAGCTACAATGAGCAGTTCTTC
>few|TRBD1|TRBV11-2|TRBJ1-3
CASSEGQGRIRNTIYF
TGTGCCAGCAGCGAGGGACAGGGGAGAATTCGAAACACCATATATTTT
>.|TRBD2|TRBV6-2/TRBV6-3|TRBJ2-1
CASSTLAGDGRGQFF
TGTGCCAGCAGTACACTAGCGGGAGACGGAAGAGGGCAGTTCTTC
>few|.|TRBV4-1|TRBJ1-2
CASSQVGLGGYTF
TGCGCCAGCAGCCAAGTGGGGCTGGGTGGCTACACCTTC
>.|TRBD1|TRBV4-1|TRBJ2-7
CASSQELTGDYSYEQYF
TGCGCCAGCAGCCAAGAATTGACAGGGGATTACTCCTACGAGCAGTACTTC
>.|.|TRBV5-1|TRBJ2-5
CASSSYAAAQETHYF
TGCGCCAGCAGCTCCTATGCGGCGGCCCAAGAGACCCATTACTTC
>.|TRBD1|TRBV18|TRBJ1-1
CASSPGGGLKNTEAFF
TGTGCCAGCTCACCAGGAGGGGGCCTCAAGAACACTGAAGCTTTCTTT
>few|TRBD1|TRBV29-1|TRBJ2-7
CSVEGTGGAGYWEQYF
TGCAGCGTTGAAGGGACAGGGGGCGCCGGTTATTGGGAGCAGTACTTC
>.|TRBD1|TRBV20-1|TRBJ2-3
CSANRRTGSPDTQYF
TGCAGTGCTAACCGTAGGACAGGGTCTCCAGATACGCAGTATTTT
>.|.|TRBV12-3/TRBV12-4|TRBJ1-5
CASSLARVQPQHF
TGTGCCAGCAGTTTGGCGCGGGTACAGCCCCAGCATTTT
>.|TRBD1|TRBV20-1|TRBJ2-7
CSAEGQGVNDEQYF
TGCAGTGCTGAGGGACAGGGGGTAAACGACGAGCAGTACTTC
>.|.|TRBV11-2|TRBJ1-1
CASSLIWTALEAFF
TGTGCCAGCAGCTTAATTTGGACTGCTCTCGAAGCTTTCTTT
>few|.|TRBV24-1|TRBJ2-5
CATGSGETQYF
TGTGCCACCGGATCGGGTGAGACCCAGTACTTC
>.|.|TRBV20-1|TRBJ1-2
CSARDSMRHGYTF
TGCAGTGCTAGAGATTCCATGCGCCATGGCTACACCTTC
>few|.|TRBV12-3/TRBV12-4|TRBJ2-1
CASSLRGFVYNEQFF
TGTGCCAGCAGTTTACGGGGGTTTGTCTACAATGAGCAGTTCTTC
>.|TRBD1|TRBV6-1|TRBJ1-5
CASSEMGTGFQHF
TGTGCCAGCAGTGAAATGGGGACAGGGTTCCAGCATTTT